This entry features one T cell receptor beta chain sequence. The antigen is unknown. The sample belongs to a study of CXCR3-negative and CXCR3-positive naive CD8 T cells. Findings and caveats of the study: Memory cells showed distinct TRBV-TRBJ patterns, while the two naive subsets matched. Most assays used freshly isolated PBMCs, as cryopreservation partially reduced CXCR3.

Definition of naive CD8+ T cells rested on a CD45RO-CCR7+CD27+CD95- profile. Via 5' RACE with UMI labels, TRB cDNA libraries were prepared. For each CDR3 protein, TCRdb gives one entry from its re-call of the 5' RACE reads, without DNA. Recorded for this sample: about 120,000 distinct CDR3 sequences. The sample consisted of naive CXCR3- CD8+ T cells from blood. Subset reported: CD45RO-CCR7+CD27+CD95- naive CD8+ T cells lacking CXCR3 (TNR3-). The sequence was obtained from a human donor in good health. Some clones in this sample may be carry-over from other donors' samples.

CDR3 region: CSSRSEGIGYTF. The chain recombines TRBV29-1 with TRBJ1-2; lacking DNA, the TRBD1 call made by TCRdb goes unchecked. The CDR3 extends over 12 amino acids. CDR1 and CDR2 from the germline V gene are SQVTM and ANQGSEA.